This T cell receptor (beta chain) stems from a study of blood T cell repertoires in COVID-19 (dated by TCRdb to about 2020). At the level of the whole study: Samples from collaborators originated in the United States, Italy and Spain and spanned both the acute and convalescent phases of COVID-19. Samples came from the ongoing ImmuneRACE study (first 160 participants) plus 1,254 subjects from 6 global collaborators. The material from the prospective study consisted of cDNA or gDNA derived from T cells, B-cell-depleted T cells, or PBMCs. The repertoires were released in a freely available public database intended as a resource for research on the immune response to SARS-CoV-2. The sample metadata nearly always contained a de-identified subject ID, COVID-19 status, age in years and sex. Deeply sampled blood TCRbeta repertoires from subjects exposed to, actively infected with, or recovered from COVID-19 were included in the dataset. Where available, HLA class I and class II types were taken from metadata supplied by the sample provider and were not determined by assay-based typing. What the authors observed across the whole study: Clinical and demographic metadata were provided uncurated, with the amount varying by source and participant.

TCRbeta CDR3 regions were amplified from genomic DNA by means of the immunoSEQ Assay, a bias-controlled multiplex PCR. The source study handled its data this way. Nucleated cell counts per sample were estimated from amplification of reference gene primers within the assay. To quantify the absolute abundance of each unique TCRbeta CDR3 rearrangement, sequence reads were collapsed and filtered. For each sample, productive Simpson clonality was calculated as the square root of Simpson's diversity index over productive rearrangements. The table comes from immuneACCESS by way of TCRdb, which keeps in-frame sequences with V and J called. Part of the clones is missing from these tables; in studies checked, under half for an unresolved V gene and the rest for unknown reasons. Clone size and V and J calls were adopted from that table, with D and trimming inferred from the DNA. Across this sample there are tens of thousands of clones, with 80% to 95% seen only once. Over 2.5% of the sample belongs to the ten largest clones.

The cysteine opens and the phenylalanine closes a CDR3 of 15 amino acids. The DNA shown is the 45-base CDR3, in frame from base 1. Trimming accounts for 6 bases at V and 5 bases at J, while the number of junction bases matched to no gene is 9. The germline V gene provides CDR1 SGHRS and CDR2 YFSETQ. With respect to this clone: Its antigen is unknown. No base qualities exist here, and no much larger clone lies one base off it.

Collaborating institutions collected whole blood in K2EDTA tubes following their own protocols. For TCRbeta analysis, collaborators shipped samples in one of three forms: frozen whole blood, isolated PBMCs, or DNA extracted from either of those sample types. The source material was peripheral blood. This TCR was recovered from a human donor in a cohort sampled during active COVID-19. Here the chain combines TRBV5-1 and TRBJ2-5; 11 bases in the junction line up with TRBD1. CDR3 sequence: CASKFGQGAGETQYF. In nucleotide form, the sequence is TGCGCCAGCAAATTTGGACAGGGGGCTGGGGAGACCCAGTACTTC.